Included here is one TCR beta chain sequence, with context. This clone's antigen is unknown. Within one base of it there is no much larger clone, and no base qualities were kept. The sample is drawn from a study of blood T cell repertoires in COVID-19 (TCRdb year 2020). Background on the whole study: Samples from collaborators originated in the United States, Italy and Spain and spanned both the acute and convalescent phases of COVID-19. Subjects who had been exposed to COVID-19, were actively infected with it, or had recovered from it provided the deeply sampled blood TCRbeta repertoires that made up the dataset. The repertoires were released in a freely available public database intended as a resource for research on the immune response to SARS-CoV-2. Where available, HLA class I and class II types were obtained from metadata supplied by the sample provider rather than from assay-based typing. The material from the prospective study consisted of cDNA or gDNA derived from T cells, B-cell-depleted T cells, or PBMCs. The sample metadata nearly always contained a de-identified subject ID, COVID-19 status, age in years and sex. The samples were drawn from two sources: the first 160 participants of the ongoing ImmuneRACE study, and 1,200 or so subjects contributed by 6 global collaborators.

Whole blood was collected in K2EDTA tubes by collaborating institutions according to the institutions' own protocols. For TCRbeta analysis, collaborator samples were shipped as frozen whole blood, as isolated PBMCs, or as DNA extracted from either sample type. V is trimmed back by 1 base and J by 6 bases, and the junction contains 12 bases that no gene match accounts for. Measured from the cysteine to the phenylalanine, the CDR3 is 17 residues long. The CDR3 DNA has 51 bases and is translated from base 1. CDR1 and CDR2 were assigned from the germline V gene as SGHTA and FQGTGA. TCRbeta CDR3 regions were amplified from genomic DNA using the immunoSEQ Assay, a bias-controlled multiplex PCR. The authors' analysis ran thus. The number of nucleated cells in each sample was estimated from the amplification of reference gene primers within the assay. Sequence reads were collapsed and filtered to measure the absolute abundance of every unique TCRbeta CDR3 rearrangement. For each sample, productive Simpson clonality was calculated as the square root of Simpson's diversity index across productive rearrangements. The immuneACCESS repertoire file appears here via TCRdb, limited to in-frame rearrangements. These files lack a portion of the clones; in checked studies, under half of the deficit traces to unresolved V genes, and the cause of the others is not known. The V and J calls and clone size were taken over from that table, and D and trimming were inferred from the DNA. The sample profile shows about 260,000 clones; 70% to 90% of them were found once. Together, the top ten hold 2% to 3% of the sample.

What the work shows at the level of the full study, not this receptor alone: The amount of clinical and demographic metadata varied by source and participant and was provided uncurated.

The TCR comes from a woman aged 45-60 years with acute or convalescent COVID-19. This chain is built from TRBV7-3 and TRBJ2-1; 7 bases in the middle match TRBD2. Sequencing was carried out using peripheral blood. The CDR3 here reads CASSLSSGGSGLNEQFF. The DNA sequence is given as TGTGCCAGCAGCTTAAGCTCCGGGGGGTCAGGACTCAATGAGCAGTTCTTC.